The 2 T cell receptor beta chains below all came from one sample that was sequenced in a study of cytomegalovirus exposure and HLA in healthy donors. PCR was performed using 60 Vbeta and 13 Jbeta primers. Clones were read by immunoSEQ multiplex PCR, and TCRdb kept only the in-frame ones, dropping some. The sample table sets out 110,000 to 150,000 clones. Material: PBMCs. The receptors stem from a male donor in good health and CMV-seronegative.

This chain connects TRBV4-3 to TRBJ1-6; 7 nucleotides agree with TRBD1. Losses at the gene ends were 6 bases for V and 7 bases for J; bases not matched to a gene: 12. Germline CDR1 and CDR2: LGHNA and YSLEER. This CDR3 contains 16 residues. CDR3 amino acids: CASSGFLDRQNSPLHF. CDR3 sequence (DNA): TGCGCCAGCAGTGGTTTCTTGGACAGGCAAAATTCACCCCTCCACTTT.

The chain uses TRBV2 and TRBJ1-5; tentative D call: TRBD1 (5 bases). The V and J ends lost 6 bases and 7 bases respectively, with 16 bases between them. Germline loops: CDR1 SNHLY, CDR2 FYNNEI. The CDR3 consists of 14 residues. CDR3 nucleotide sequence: TGTGCCAGCAGCGGGGGGACGATAGGACAGCCCCAGCATTTT. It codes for CASSGGTIGQPQHF.